Listed below are T cell receptor beta chains from one sample, sequenced in a study of blood T cell repertoires in COVID-19. Profiled with immunoSEQ multiplex PCR; TCRdb holds only in-frame clones, not every one. This table has roughly 120,000 clones, over 65% appearing once. The sample comprised peripheral blood. These receptors came from a human donor with acute or convalescent COVID-19. The donor label of this sample is uncertain. The CDR3 runs from the conserved cysteine through the conserved F or W. A D gene is named only where the DNA matches it firmly. Some rows have no size entry. The others give once, few or many, or a class for an expanded clone.

>.|TRBV4-2|TRBD2|TRBJ2-7
TGTGCCAGCAGCCAAGATTCCCTAGCGGGGGCCCGATGGTACGAGCAGTACTTC
CASSQDSLAGARWYEQYF
>.|TRBV11-2|TRBD2|TRBJ2-3
TGTGCCAGCAGCTTCGAGTGGGCTAGCGGGGGGGCCGGCACAGATACGCAGTATTTT
CASSFEWASGGAGTDTQYF
>.|TRBV18|TRBD1|TRBJ2-7
TGTGCCAGCTCACGGACAGGGCGTAGCTACGAGCAGTACTTC
CASSRTGRSYEQYF
>.|TRBV7-9|.|TRBJ1-1
TGTGCCAGCAGCTCCCTGACAATCGATAACACTGAAGCTTTCTTT
CASSSLTIDNTEAFF
>few|TRBV5-1|.|TRBJ2-2
TGCGCCAGCAGCCGTACAGGCCAGAACACCGGGGAGCTGTTTTTT
CASSRTGQNTGELFF
>.|TRBV7-6|.|TRBJ2-2
TGTGCCAGCAGCACTTCTAGCGTGGGCAGCCTAAACACCGGGGAGCTGTTTTTT
CASSTSSVGSLNTGELFF
>.|TRBV7-9|.|TRBJ2-1
TGTGCCAGCAGCTTGGCGGGGGCCGGCTACAATGAGCAGTTCTTC
CASSLAGAGYNEQFF
>.|TRBV3-1/TRBV3-2|.|TRBJ2-5
TGTGCCAGCAGCCAAGATTTCTTTGACGGGAAGACCCAGTACTTC
CASSQDFFDGKTQYF
>.|TRBV19|.|TRBJ1-1
TGTGCCAGTAGTAGGGGCACCAGCAACACTGAAGCTTTCTTT
CASSRGTSNTEAFF
>.|TRBV7-2|TRBD2|TRBJ2-3
TGTGCCAGCAGCTTAGTAGGCGGGGGAGTCACAGATACGCAGTATTTT
CASSLVGGGVTDTQYF
>once|TRBV10-3|TRBD1|TRBJ1-2
TGTGCCATCAGTGAGCCGGCCAGGGGGCACGACTATGGCTACACCTTC
CAISEPARGHDYGYTF
>.|TRBV3-1/TRBV3-2|.|TRBJ2-3
TGTGCCAGCAGCCAAGACCTGGGAGCGGTCCAGTATTTT
CASSQDLGAVQYF
>.|TRBV6-5|.|TRBJ2-2
TGTGCCTCAATGCTTTCGGGATCTACCGGGGAGCTGTTTTTT
CASMLSGSTGELFF
>once|TRBV19|.|TRBJ2-2
TGTGCCAGTAGTACCCTAGGGGCCGGGGAGCTGTTTTTT
CASSTLGAGELFF
>few|TRBV2|.|TRBJ2-3
TGTGCCAGCAGGAAACAGGTTTCAGATACGCAGTATTTT
CASRKQVSDTQYF
>once|TRBV30|TRBD1|TRBJ1-2
TGTGCCTGGAGTGTTGTCTCCGAATGGAGGGGGCAAAACTATGGCTACACCTTC
CAWSVVSEWRGQNYGYTF
>.|TRBV9|.|TRBJ1-1
TGTGCCAGCAGCGTGACAGTGAACACTGAAGCTTTCTTT
CASSVTVNTEAFF
>.|TRBV6-5|.|TRBJ1-2
TGTGCCAGGCCAGGGGTGAAAAACTATGGCTACACCTTC
CARPGVKNYGYTF
>.|TRBV19|TRBD1|TRBJ1-5
TGTGCCAGTAGTACGACGGACAGGGGGCATCAGCCCCAGCATTTT
CASSTTDRGHQPQHF